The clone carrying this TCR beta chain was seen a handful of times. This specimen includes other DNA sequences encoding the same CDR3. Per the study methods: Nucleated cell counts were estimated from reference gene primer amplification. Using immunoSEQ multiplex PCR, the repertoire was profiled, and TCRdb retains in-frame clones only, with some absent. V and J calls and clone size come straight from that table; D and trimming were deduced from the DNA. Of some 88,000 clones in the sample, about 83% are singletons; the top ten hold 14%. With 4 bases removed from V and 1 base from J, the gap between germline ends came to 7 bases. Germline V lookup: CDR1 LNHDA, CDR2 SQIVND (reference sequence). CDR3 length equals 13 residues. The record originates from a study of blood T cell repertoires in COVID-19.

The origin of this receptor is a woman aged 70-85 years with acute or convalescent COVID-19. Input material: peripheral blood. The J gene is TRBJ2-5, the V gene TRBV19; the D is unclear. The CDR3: CASSTGSQETQYF. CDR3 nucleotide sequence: TGTGCCAGTAGTACAGGTAGCCAAGAGACCCAGTACTTC. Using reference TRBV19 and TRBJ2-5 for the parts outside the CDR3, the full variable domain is DGGITQSPKYLFRKEGQNVTLSCEQNLNHDAMYWYRQDPGQGLRLIYYSQIVNDFQKGDIAEGYSVSREKKESFPLTVTSAQKNPTAFYLCASSTGSQETQYFGPGTRLLVL.